Each of the 20 T cell receptor beta chains below was sequenced from the same sample in a study of blood T cell repertoires in COVID-19. Clones were read by immunoSEQ multiplex PCR, and TCRdb kept only the in-frame ones, dropping some. The table records around 72,000 clones, about four fifths of them present only once. Sequencing used peripheral blood. The receptors come from a woman aged 65 to 85 with acute or convalescent COVID-19.

Note on this clone: At one of its ends the junction is not consistent with the germline gene, which may arise from a read error. This chain connects TRBV2 to TRBJ2-5; 10 bases align to TRBD1. Germline loops: CDR1 SNHLY, CDR2 FYNNEI. This CDR3 spans 13 amino acids. The CDR3: CASREGQGGTQYF. In DNA, the CDR3 is TGTGCCAGCAGGGAAGGACAGGGGGGGACCCAGTACTTC.

This clone has more than one count but fewer than ten. The chain carries TRBV28 and TRBJ2-3, with 10 nucleotides matching TRBD2. Germline CDR1 reads MDHEN; CDR2 reads SYDVKM. J gave up 4 bases and V 1 base, and 20 bases lay outside the gene matches. The CDR3 extends over 21 amino acids. This chain's CDR3 is CASSLFPSGRADRPRADTQYF. CDR3 bases: TGTGCCAGCAGTTTATTCCCCAGCGGGAGGGCCGACAGGCCTCGCGCAGATACGCAGTATTTT.

CDR3 coding DNA: TGTGCCAGCAGTCCGGGACAGGGGATTTATCAGCCCCAGCATTTT. Its translation: CASSPGQGIYQPQHF. The rearrangement uses TRBV28 and TRBJ1-5, with 10 bases identical to TRBD1. The trim removed 5 bases at V and 5 bases at J, leaving 6 bases unmatched. Germline V lookup: CDR1 MDHEN, CDR2 SYDVKM. CDR3 length equals 15 residues.

The chain links TRBV12-3 or TRBV12-4 to TRBJ1-2; 7 positions agree with TRBD1. V lost 8 bases and J lost 7; bases outside the gene matches: 10. The CDR3 is 13 residues long. CDR3 DNA sequence: TGTGCCAGCGGCGCGGGGGGACAGAGTGGCTACACCTTC. Translated: CASGAGGQSGYTF.

The V gene is TRBV9, the J gene TRBJ1-1; weak D call: TRBD1 (5 bases). V was clipped by 0 bases and J by 5 bases, with 11 bases between them. Germline assignment: CDR1 SGDLS and CDR2 YYNGEE. The CDR3 extends over 14 amino acids. CDR3 protein: CASSVDGDWTEAFF. The CDR3 coding sequence is TGTGCCAGCAGCGTAGATGGGGACTGGACTGAAGCTTTCTTT.

This clone was counted a few times. The V and J genes are TRBV6-1 and TRBJ1-1; 7 bases align to TRBD1. The junction had 9 bases not matched to a gene; V was cut back by 6 bases and J by 5 bases. This CDR3 region has 14 residues. Germline CDR1 and CDR2: MNHNS and SASEGT. CDR3 amino acids: CASSPTGLETEAFF. CDR3 coding DNA: TGTGCCAGCAGCCCGACAGGGTTGGAGACTGAAGCTTTCTTT.

The chain joins TRBV28 to TRBJ1-1; TRBD1 is a possible D gene (5 bases). Germline V gene data show CDR1 as MDHEN and CDR2 as SYDVKM. Trimming removed 7 bases at V and 0 bases at J, with 12 bases between. This CDR3 spans 14 amino acids. CDR3: CASTLGGVNTEAFF. CDR3 sequence (DNA): TGTGCCAGCACCTTGGGGGGGGTGAACACTGAAGCTTTCTTT.

The chain has TRBV2 and TRBJ2-7; 10 bases are a match to TRBD1. V was clipped by 5 bases and J by 5 bases; unmatched bases: 3. Germline assignment: CDR1 SNHLY and CDR2 FYNNEI. The CDR3 has 13 residues. CDR3 protein: CASSRQGAHEQYF. DNA of the CDR3: TGTGCCAGCAGTAGACAGGGGGCTCACGAGCAGTACTTC.

The V gene is TRBV11-3, the J gene TRBJ2-1; 15 bases line up with TRBD2. In germline, CDR1 is SGHNT, CDR2 YENEEA. The CDR3 has 15 residues. The trim removed 3 bases at V and 10 bases at J, leaving 4 bases unmatched. The CDR3 nucleotides are TGTGCCAGCAGCTTCCCGGGACTAGCGGGGGGCGAGCAGTTCTTC. It codes for CASSFPGLAGGEQFF.

The chain combines TRBV20-1 with TRBJ2-2; 7 bases are shared with TRBD2. Germline V lookup: CDR1 DFQATT, CDR2 SNEGSKA (reference sequence). This CDR3 is built from 12 residues. After removal of 3 bases from V and 7 bases from J, the junction contained 2 bases not matched to a gene. CDR3 residues: CSASAGDGELFF. For the CDR3, the DNA is TGCAGTGCTAGTGCGGGGGACGGGGAGCTGTTTTTT.

The V gene is TRBV5-5, the J gene TRBJ2-6; 12 bases are shared with TRBD2. Germline values: CDR1 SGHKS, CDR2 YYEKEE (reference sequence). CDR3 length: 18 residues. The V and J ends lost 4 bases and 2 bases, in that order; junction bases with no gene match: 7. The CDR3 region is CASSHFLAGGTGANVLTF. DNA of the CDR3: TGTGCCAGCAGCCATTTCCTAGCGGGAGGGACTGGGGCCAACGTCCTGACTTTC.

This sequence joins TRBV4-1 and TRBJ2-2; D is possibly TRBD1 (6 bases). The CDR3 is made up of 15 amino acids. Trimming pared 1 base from V and 0 bases from J, leaving 6 bases between. Germline loops: CDR1 MGHRA, CDR2 YSYEKL. Here the CDR3 DNA reads TGCGCCAGCAGCCAAGGACAGGCGAACACCGGGGAGCTGTTTTTT. Translated: CASSQGQANTGELFF.

This clone appeared once. The chain combines TRBV25-1 with TRBJ2-5; TRBD2 agrees at 8 bases. Germline loops: CDR1 MGHDK, CDR2 SYGVNS. The V and J ends lost 4 bases and 5 bases, in that order; junction bases with no gene match: 6. The CDR3 extends over 14 amino acids. DNA for the CDR3: TGTGCCAGCAGTGGGCTAGCGGGCACGGAGACCCAGTACTTC. This gives the protein CASSGLAGTETQYF.

This CDR3 reads CASSLLTGGNEQYF. The CDR3 nucleotides are TGTGCCAGCAGTTTATTGACGGGGGGGAACGAGCAGTACTTC. This chain connects TRBV28 to TRBJ2-7, with 8 positions matching TRBD2. The CDR3 runs to 14 residues. Germline V gene sequence: CDR1 MDHEN, CDR2 SYDVKM. V was clipped by 1 base and J by 5 bases; unmatched bases: 4.

V and J are TRBV9 and TRBJ1-5; D is perhaps TRBD1 (5 bases). The CDR3 consists of 13 residues. V lost 5 bases and J lost 4, with 10 bases in between. Germline loops: CDR1 SGDLS, CDR2 YYNGEE. Here the CDR3 reads CASRGPLNQPQHF. The CDR3 nucleotides are TGTGCCAGCAGGGGGCCCTTAAATCAGCCCCAGCATTTT.

The gene calls are TRBV6-5 and TRBJ1-4; no firm D call. This CDR3 has 14 residues. V gave up 7 bases and J gave up 3 bases, with 12 bases separating them. The germline V gene encodes CDR1 MNHEY and CDR2 SVGAGI. This chain's CDR3 is CASIHEVANEKLFF. In nucleotides, the CDR3 is TGTGCCAGCATCCACGAGGTGGCTAATGAAAAACTGTTTTTT.

This clone occurred once. The chain couples TRBV27 to TRBJ1-2; D ambiguous. The CDR3 runs to 14 residues. V lost 0 bases to trimming and J lost 14 bases, with 19 bases between them. CDR1 is MNHEY and CDR2 is SMNVEV in the germline V gene (reference sequence). The CDR3 DNA reads TGTGCCAGCAGTTTATCCCCACTGGGCCCGATTTATACCTTC. It specifies CASSLSPLGPIYTF.

This chain uses TRBV7-9 with TRBJ1-3; D is possibly TRBD1 (5 bases). Trimming cost V 0 bases and J 2 bases, with 5 bases left between them. Germline V gene data show CDR1 as SEHNR and CDR2 as FQNEAQ (reference sequence). This CDR3 comprises 14 residues. The CDR3 coding sequence is TGTGCCAGCAGCTTAGCAGGGGCTGGAAACACCATATATTTT. It is translated as CASSLAGAGNTIYF.

The rearrangement links TRBV7-3 to TRBJ2-1; possibly TRBD2 for D (6 bases). Germline V lookup: CDR1 SGHTA, CDR2 FQGTGA. This CDR3 spans 15 amino acids. Trimming took off 5 bases at V and 4 bases at J, with 15 bases between the two ends. This CDR3 reads CASSQRRASYNEQFF. The CDR3 nucleotides are TGTGCCAGCAGCCAACGGAGGGCCTCTTACAATGAGCAGTTCTTC.

The rearrangement uses TRBV18 and TRBJ1-1; weak D call: TRBD1 (5 bases). Germline loops: CDR1 KGHSH, CDR2 LQKENI. V was cut by 5 bases and J by 0 bases, with 22 bases left in between. The CDR3 totals 18 residues. CDR3: CASSATRVVGFMNTEAFF. The CDR3 nucleotides are TGTGCCAGCTCAGCAACCAGGGTTGTTGGATTCATGAACACTGAAGCTTTCTTT.